This T cell receptor beta chain was sequenced during a study of blood T cell repertoires in COVID-19. As handled by the study authors: Reference gene primer amplification gave estimated nucleated cell counts. Assay used: immunoSEQ multiplex PCR; TCRdb lists only in-frame clones, some missing. V, J and clone size are taken as reported in that table, and D and trimming were inferred from the DNA itself. The table lists under 400,000 clones, 75% to 90% of them singletons. Germline-derived CDR1 and CDR2 are MDHEN and SYDVKM. Trimming shortened V by 7 bases and J by 8 bases, and 14 bases separated the two germline ends. The CDR3 totals 12 residues. Seattle patient enrollment occurred during active infection, with longitudinal follow-up thereafter.

The sample was peripheral blood. The origin of this receptor is a woman aged 25 to 39 with COVID-19, enrolled during active disease. The J gene is TRBJ1-2, the V gene TRBV28; D not resolved. The DNA for the CDR3 is TGTGCCAGCACCCTATGGGAGGGCGGCTACACCTTC. It is translated as CASTLWEGGYTF.